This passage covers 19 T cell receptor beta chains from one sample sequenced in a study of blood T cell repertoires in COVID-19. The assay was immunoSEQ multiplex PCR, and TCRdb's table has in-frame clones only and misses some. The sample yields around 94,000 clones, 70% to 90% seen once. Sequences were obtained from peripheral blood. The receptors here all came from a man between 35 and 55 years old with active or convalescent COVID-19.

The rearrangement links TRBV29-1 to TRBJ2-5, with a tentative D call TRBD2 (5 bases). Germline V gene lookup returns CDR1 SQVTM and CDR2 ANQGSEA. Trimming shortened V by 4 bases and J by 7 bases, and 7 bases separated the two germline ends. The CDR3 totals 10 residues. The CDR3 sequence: CSVAAGTQYF. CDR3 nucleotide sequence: TGCAGCGTTGCCGCGGGGACCCAGTACTTC.

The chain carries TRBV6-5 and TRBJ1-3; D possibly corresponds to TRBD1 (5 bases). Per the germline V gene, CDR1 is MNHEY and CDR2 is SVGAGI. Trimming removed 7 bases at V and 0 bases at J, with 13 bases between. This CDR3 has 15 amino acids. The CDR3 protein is CASIDQGISGNTIYF. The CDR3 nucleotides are TGTGCCAGCATCGACCAGGGAATCTCTGGAAACACCATATATTTT.

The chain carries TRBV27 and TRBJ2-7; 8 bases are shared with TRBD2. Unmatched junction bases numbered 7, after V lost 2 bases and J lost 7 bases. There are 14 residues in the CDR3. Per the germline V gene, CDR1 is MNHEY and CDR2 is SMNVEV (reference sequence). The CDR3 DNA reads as TGTGCCAGCAGTTTACGGCGGGGGGCCGGGGAGCAGTACTTC. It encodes CASSLRRGAGEQYF.

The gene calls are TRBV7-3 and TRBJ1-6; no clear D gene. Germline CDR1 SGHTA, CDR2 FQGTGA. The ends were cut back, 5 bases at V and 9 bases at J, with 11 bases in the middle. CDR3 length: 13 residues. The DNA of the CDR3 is TGTGCCAGCAGCCTCGGCTCGGGTTCACCCCTCCACTTT. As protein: CASSLGSGSPLHF.

This chain's CDR3 is CASSFYHQNSPLHF. The CDR3 nucleotides are TGTGCCAGCAGCTTCTATCATCAAAATTCACCCCTCCACTTT. The chain is built from TRBV11-1 and TRBJ1-6; D uncertain. V was cut by 3 bases and J by 7 bases, with 10 bases left in between. Germline CDR1 and CDR2: SGHAT and FQDESV (reference sequence). The CDR3 covers 14 residues.

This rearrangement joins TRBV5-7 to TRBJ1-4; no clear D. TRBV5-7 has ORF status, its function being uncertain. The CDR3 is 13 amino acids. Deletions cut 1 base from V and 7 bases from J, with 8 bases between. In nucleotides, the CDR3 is TGTGCCAGCAGCTTGAGTGGGCCTGAAAAACTGTTTTTT. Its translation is CASSLSGPEKLFF.

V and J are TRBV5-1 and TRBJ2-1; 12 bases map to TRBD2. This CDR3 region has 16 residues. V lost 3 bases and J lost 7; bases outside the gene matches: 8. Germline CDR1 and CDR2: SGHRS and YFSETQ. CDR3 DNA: TGCGCCAGCAGCTCCCAACTAGCGGGGGGCGGGAATGAGCAGTTCTTC. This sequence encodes CASSSQLAGGGNEQFF. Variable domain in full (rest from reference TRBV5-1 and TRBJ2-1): KAGVTQTPRYLIKTRGQQVTLSCSPISGHRSVSWYQQTPGQGLQFLFEYFSETQRNKGNFPGRFSGRQFSNSRSEMNVSTLELGDSALYLCASSSQLAGGGNEQFFGPGTRLTVL.

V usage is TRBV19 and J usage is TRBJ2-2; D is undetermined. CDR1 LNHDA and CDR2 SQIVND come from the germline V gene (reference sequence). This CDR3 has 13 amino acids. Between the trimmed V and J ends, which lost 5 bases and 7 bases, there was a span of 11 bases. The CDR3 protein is CASSPPVVGELFF. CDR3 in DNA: TGTGCCAGTAGTCCCCCGGTTGTCGGGGAGCTGTTTTTT.

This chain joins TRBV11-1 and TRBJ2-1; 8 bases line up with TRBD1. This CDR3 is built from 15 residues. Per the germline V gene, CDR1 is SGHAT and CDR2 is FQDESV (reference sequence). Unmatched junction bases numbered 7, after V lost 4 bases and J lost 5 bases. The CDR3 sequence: CASSSRTGTDNEQFF. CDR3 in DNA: TGTGCCAGCAGCTCCCGGACAGGGACGGACAATGAGCAGTTCTTC.

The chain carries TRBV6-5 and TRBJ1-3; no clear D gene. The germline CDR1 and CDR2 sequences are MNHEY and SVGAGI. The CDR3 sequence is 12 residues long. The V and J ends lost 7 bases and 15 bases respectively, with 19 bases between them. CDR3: CASKNQAGGRYF. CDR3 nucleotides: TGTGCCAGCAAGAACCAGGCAGGAGGGAGATATTTT.

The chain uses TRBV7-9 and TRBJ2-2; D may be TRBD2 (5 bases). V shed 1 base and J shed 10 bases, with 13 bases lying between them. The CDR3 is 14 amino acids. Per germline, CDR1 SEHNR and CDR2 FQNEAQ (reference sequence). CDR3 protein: CASSLGGQVQELFF. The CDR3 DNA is TGTGCCAGCAGCTTAGGAGGGCAGGTTCAGGAGCTGTTTTTT.

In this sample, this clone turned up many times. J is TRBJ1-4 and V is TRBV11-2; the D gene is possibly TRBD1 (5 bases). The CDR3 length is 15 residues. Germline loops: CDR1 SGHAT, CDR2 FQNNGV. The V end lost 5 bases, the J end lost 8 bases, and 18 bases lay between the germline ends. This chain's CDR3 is CASSQLWGGSEKLFF. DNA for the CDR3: TGTGCCAGCAGCCAGCTATGGGGGGGTAGCGAAAAACTGTTTTTT.

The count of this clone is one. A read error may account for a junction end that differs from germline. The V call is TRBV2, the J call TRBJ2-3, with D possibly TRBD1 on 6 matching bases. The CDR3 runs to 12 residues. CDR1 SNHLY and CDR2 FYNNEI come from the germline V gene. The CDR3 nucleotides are TGTGCCAGGAGTGGGGGCTTGGATACGCAGTATTTT. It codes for CARSGGLDTQYF.

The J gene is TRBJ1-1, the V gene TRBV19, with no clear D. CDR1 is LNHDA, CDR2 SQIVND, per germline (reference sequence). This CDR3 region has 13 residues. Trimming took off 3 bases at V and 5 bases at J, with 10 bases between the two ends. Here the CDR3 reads CASSMGKRTEAFF. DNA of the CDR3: TGTGCCAGTAGTATGGGCAAAAGGACTGAAGCTTTCTTT.

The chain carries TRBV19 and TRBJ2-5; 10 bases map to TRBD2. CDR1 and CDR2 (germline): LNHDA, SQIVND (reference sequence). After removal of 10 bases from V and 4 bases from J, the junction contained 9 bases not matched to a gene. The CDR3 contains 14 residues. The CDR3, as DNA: TGTGCCACGGGCCAAAGCGGGGGGGGAGAGACCCAGTACTTC. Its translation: CATGQSGGGETQYF. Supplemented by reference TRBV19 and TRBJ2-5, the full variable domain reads DGGITQSPKYLFRKEGQNVTLSCEQNLNHDAMYWYRQDPGQGLRLIYYSQIVNDFQKGDIAEGYSVSREKKESFPLTVTSAQKNPTAFYLCATGQSGGGETQYFGPGTRLLVL.

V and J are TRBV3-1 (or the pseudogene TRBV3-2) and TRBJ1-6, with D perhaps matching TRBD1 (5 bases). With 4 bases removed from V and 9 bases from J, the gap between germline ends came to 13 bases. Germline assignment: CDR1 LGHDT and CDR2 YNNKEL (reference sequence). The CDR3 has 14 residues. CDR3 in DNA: TGTGCCAGCAGCCGCTTAGGGGAAAGTTCACCCCTCCACTTT. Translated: CASSRLGESSPLHF.

Here the CDR3 reads CASAEDRSGEAFF. Written as DNA, the CDR3 is TGTGCCAGCGCCGAAGACAGATCCGGTGAAGCTTTCTTT. The chain employs TRBV6-5 and TRBJ1-1; TRBD1 is a possible D gene (5 bases). CDR1 and CDR2 (germline): MNHEY, SVGAGI. The CDR3 is 13 residues long. V gave up 8 bases and J gave up 7 bases, with 17 bases separating them.

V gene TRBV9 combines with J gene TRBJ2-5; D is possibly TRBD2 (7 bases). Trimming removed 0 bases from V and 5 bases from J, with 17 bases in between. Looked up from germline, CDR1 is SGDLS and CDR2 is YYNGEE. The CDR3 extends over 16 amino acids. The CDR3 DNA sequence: TGTGCCAGCAGCGTAGGGGGGGGCGCGGGTCGTGAGACCCAGTACTTC. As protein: CASSVGGGAGRETQYF.

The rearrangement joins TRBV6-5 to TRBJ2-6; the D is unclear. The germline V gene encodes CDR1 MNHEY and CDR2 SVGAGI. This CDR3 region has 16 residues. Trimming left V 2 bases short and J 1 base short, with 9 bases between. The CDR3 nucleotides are TGTGCCAGCAGTTACAGGAGCTTGTCTGGGGCCAACGTCCTGACTTTC. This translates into CASSYRSLSGANVLTF.